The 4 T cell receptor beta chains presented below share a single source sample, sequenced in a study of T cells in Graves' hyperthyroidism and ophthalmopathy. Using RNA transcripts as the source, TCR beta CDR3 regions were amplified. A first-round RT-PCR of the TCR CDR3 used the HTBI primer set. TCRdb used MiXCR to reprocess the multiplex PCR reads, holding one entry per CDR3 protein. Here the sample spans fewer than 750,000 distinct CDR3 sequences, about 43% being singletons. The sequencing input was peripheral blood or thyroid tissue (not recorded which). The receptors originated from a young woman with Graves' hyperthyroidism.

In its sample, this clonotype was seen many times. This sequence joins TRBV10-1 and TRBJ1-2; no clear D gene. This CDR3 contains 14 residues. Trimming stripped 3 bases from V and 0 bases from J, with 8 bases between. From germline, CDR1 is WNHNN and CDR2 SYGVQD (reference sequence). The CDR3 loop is CASSDKGPNYGYTF. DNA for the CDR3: TGCGCCAGCAGTGACAAGGGCCCTAACTATGGCTACACCTTC.

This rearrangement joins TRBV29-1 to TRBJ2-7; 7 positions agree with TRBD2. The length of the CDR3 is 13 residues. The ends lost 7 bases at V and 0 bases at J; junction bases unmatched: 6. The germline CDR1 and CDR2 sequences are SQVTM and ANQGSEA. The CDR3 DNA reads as TGCAGCGCGCCGGGAGGCCTCTCCTACGAGCAGTACTTC. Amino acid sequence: CSAPGGLSYEQYF.

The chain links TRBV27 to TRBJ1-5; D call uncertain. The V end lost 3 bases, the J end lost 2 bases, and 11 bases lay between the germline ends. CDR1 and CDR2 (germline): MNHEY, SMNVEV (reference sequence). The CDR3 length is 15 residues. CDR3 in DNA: TGTGCCAGCAGTTTTTCGTCGGCAGGCAATCAGCCCCAGCATTTT. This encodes CASSFSSAGNQPQHF.

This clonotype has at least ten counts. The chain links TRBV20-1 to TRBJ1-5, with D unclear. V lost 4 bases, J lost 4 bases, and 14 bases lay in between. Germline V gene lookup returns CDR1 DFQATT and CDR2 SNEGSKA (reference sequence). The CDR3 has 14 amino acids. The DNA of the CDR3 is TGCAGTGCTATTAACAGCATTCGGAATCAGCCCCAGCATTTT. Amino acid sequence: CSAINSIRNQPQHF.